The following is a T cell receptor beta chain sequence with its context. The specificity of this receptor is unknown. The record has no base qualities; no much larger clone is one base away. The data derive from a study of cytomegalovirus exposure and HLA in healthy donors (dated by TCRdb to about 2017). With respect to the entire study: In an earlier analysis of roughly 590 of the donors, 276 Gb of sequence data and 100 million or so unique TCR beta sequences from about 179 million T cells were reported. An early release that covered approximately 600 HLA-typed donors contained approximately 300 gigabases of sequencing data and 65 million to 100 million unique TCR sequences. The genetic ancestry cluster associated with self-reported Caucasian donors included around four fifths of the approximately 400 genotyped donors. The study aimed to test whether cataloging public T cell receptors could reveal signatures of past pathogen exposure. The T cell repertoires of several hundred subjects were profiled by immunosequencing and related to cytomegalovirus serostatus. Besides the first cohort of hundreds of subjects, a separate validation cohort made up of 90 to 150 different subjects was used. To predict cytomegalovirus infection status, the study brought together high-throughput TCR immunosequencing, statistical association of individual TCRs with disease status, and machine learning. In a later analysis, previously published TCR beta repertoires from several hundred donors were re-analyzed and high-resolution HLA genotyping was added so that TCR occurrence patterns could be studied. Rather than using new phenotypic data, the later analysis identified candidate immune exposures from TCR beta sequences and from how often those sequences occurred across donors. An earlier analysis of nearly 600 of the donors applied high-throughput TCR beta sequencing to assess whether each TCR beta V gene segment acted as functional or pseudogenic. Donor age, sex, ethnicity and CMV serostatus were collected together with the repertoire data. A later genetic analysis took genome-wide SNP genotypes for about 55% of the 666 donors and used that subset as a discovery cohort. All discovery cohort repertoires had been generated on a single sequencing platform. Both class I and class II loci were covered by HLA typing, at four-digit resolution. The number of donors typed differed by locus, with roughly 629-640 for A, B, C, DRB1 and DQB1, approximately 500 for DQA1, 600 to 610 for DPA1, and some 470 for DPB1. Roughly 5 DR-DQ haplotypes were handled as single units for association and clustering, since linkage in the cohort was strong. Among around 400 genotyped donors of the cohort, an average of around 250,000 unique TCR beta nucleotide sequences was sequenced per donor, of which about 18% were non-productive. The study at large found these results: Presence/absence analyses assumed roughly uniform sequencing depth across donors, an assumption that may not hold. Some IMGT-functional V segments, including TRBV6-2 and TRBV6-3, could not be distinguished by the 87-base-pair reads and were therefore excluded. This cohort had only TCR beta chains sequenced, and the lack of alpha or paired-chain data limited which features could be detected. In a later analysis, TCR association rates were found to vary across HLA loci, with the most associated TCRs seen for DRB1 alleles and the fewest for HLA-C alleles. A later analysis found that most CMV-associated TCR beta chains appeared HLA-restricted, with HLA associations seemingly driven largely by CMV exposure. Strong co-occurrence of HLA alleles, especially DR and DQ, made assigning TCR associations to individual alleles difficult. The classifier was reported to diagnose cytomegalovirus status with high specificity and sensitivity in both the original cohort and the validation cohort. About 17 rarely observed V segments, including chromosome 9 orphons, were excluded from the earlier analysis of about 600 of the donors because counts were too low. In a later genetic analysis, fewer N-insertions in productive TCRs were reported among donors in an Asian-associated ancestry cluster than the 666-donor mean. An association between a missense DCLRE1C variant and V-gene and J-gene trimming of TCR beta chains was found in a later genetic analysis and replicated in an independent cohort. CMV serostatus was the only immune exposure information available for the cohort. The authors suggested that the approach could potentially be generalized to other disease states and immunological phenotypes. Linkage disequilibrium might explain the correlated functional status among segregating V segments, but an unknown experimental factor could not be excluded. In a later analysis, HLA-associated TCR beta chains were found to be more clonally expanded and to have lower generation probabilities than equally common non-associated chains. A cluster of highly shared sequence variants was judged likely to be a technical artifact of the sequencing pipeline. A further reported finding was that TCR beta sequences accurately predicted the HLA-A and HLA-B alleles for most subjects in the first cohort. HLA typing was unavailable for some donors at each locus, so association tests used only the typed subset. Three of the identified cytomegalovirus-associated TCR beta chains were confirmed in vitro to be specific for cytomegalovirus antigens. A total of 150 or so TCR beta chains were listed by the study as associated with cytomegalovirus. Most TCR sequences were observed very rarely across donors, whereas some public TCRs were present in many individuals. In a later analysis, 16,951 TCR beta sequences were associated with specific HLA alleles at a false discovery rate of 0.05. Several of the top co-occurrence clusters appeared to be linked to parvovirus B19, influenza, CMV and Epstein-Barr virus, according to a later analysis. Broadly in line with IMGT annotations, most TCR beta V segments showed up in productive rearrangements about 87% or about 30% of the time in an earlier analysis of several hundred of the donors.

In total, roughly 670 healthy bone marrow donors made up the cohort. Cohort members were all nominally healthy when sampled, although unrecorded immune exposures were likely present. The donor tested CMV seronegative, placing the donor among the roughly 400 seronegative members of the cohort. A peripheral blood sample was provided by each donor, and peripheral blood mononuclear cells were used for TCR beta sequencing. Genomic DNA extraction from the blood cell samples was performed with the Qiagen DNeasy Blood Extraction Kit. The library came from the immunoSEQ multiplex PCR assay. A mixture of 60 forward primers for TCR Vbeta segments and 13 reverse primers for TCR Jbeta segments was used in the multiplex PCR. Amplification of the CDR3 region of rearranged TCR beta genes was performed with a multiplex PCR assay on genomic DNA. Amplified TCR beta libraries were sequenced as 87-base-pair reads on the Illumina HiSeq System. In the paper's pipeline: A later analysis tallied around 82 million unique TCR beta chains across the 640 or so repertoires, and about 10 million of those chains were shared by two or more donors. To remove PCR and sequencing errors, raw reads were error-corrected and collapsed into unique sequences using a nearest-neighbor algorithm that merged closely related sequences. CDR3 sequences were aligned to IMGT reference sequences to assign V, D and J gene segments. Each retained sequence needed at least a six-nucleotide match to both a V gene segment and a J gene segment. A rearrangement counted as productive if the CDR3 had no stop codons and remained in frame with V and J, and every other rearrangement counted as non-productive. CDR3 was defined by IMGT convention, running from the second conserved V-encoded cysteine to the conserved J-encoded phenylalanine. Sequences without an unambiguous match to a single V gene segment were excluded from the earlier analysis of about 600 of the donors. An earlier analysis of approximately 590 of the donors classified V segments as functional when productive rearrangements were above 56.7% and as segregating when the standard deviation between donors was above 5%. To diagnose cytomegalovirus status from the catalog of TCR beta chain sequences, a statistical classification framework was built. A later analysis assigned V and J genes by comparing TCR nucleotide sequences with IMGT/GENE-DB human TR gene sequences. In a later analysis, CDR3 sequences and most-parsimonious VDJ recombination scenarios were assigned using the TCRdist pipeline. A later analysis defined each TCR beta chain by its CDR3 amino acid sequence plus V-gene family, and excluded reads lacking a unique V-gene family. As a way to deal with suspected cross-contamination and a sequencing artifact, a later analysis dropped more than 500 nucleotide sequences that were highly shared and had low generation probability. In a later analysis, a clonal expansion index for each public chain was calculated from normalized within-repertoire ranks of inferred template counts. Generation probabilities in a later analysis came from a VDJ recombination model fitted to out-of-frame rearrangements, and those results were checked against IGoR. A later analysis scored TCR-TCR, TCR-HLA and TCR-CMV co-occurrence with hypergeometric tests, applying a repertoire-size bias correction to TCR pairs. To estimate false discovery rates, a later analysis permuted the HLA or CMV assignments 20 times. A later analysis grouped co-occurring TCRs with DBSCAN, adding TCRdist sequence similarity when clustering within HLA-allele-positive subsets. Repertoires with fewer than 30,000 or more than 120,000 public chains, plus five repertoires with anomalous nucleotide sharing, were excluded from co-occurrence clustering. As stored in TCRdb, this immuneACCESS dataset retains in-frame rearrangements with V and J assigned. A fraction of the clones does not appear; measured against another copy, unresolved V genes explain less than half of the discrepancy, and the remainder lacks a known reason. The DNA gave D and trimming, while V, J and clone size come from that table. The sample contains over 55,000 clones, more than 70% of them found a single time. The top ten constitute around 5.9% of the sample.

Compared with germline, V lacks 3 bases and J lacks 5 bases; bases without a gene match: 4. As encoded in the germline V gene, CDR1 is LGHNA while CDR2 is YSLEER. From the cysteine up to the phenylalanine, the CDR3 has a length of 14 residues. CDR3 DNA is the only sequence kept; it has 42 bases, read in frame from the first base. Recombination joined TRBV4-3 with TRBJ1-1; 9 of the junction bases match TRBD1. The material sequenced was PBMCs. The clonotype originates from a male donor in good health and CMV-seronegative. The nucleotide sequence reads TGCGCCAGCAGCCAGTATGGACAGGGGACTGAAGCTTTCTTT. Translated, this gives CASSQYGQGTEAFF.